Included here is one TCR beta chain sequence, with context. The J segment lost 6 bases and the V segment lost 7 bases, leaving 11 bases of the junction unmatched. The CDR3 has 15 amino acids. Germline V lookup: CDR1 SGHRS, CDR2 YFSETQ. The source of the sample is a study of blood T cell repertoires in COVID-19. The overall study: Sources were T cells, B-cell-depleted T cells, or PBMCs; the material itself was cDNA or gDNA.

In assigning cohorts, the study relied on participant-reported clinical history. For recovered donors of Cohort 3, there were two negative PCRs, clearance, or symptom resolution. Source study methods: Reference gene primer amplification gave estimated nucleated cell counts. The protocol was immunoSEQ multiplex PCR, while the TCRdb copy is restricted to in-frame clones and leaves out a portion. V and J calls and clone size come straight from that table; D and trimming were deduced from the DNA. The profile shows about 330,000 clones, over 75% of them singletons. This TCR came from a man younger than 45 who had recovered from COVID-19. The specimen sequenced was PBMCs or T cells enriched from blood (not recorded which). The V gene is TRBV5-1, the J gene TRBJ1-4, with TRBD1 matching over 8 bases. In DNA form, the CDR3 reads TGCGCCAGCGGGGCAGGGGGCTTTCGGGATGAAAAACTGTTTTTT. It specifies CASGAGGFRDEKLFF.